The 32 T cell receptor beta chains listed next were all sequenced from one sample in a study of early T cells in non-severe SARS-CoV-2 infection. TCRdb reprocessed the 5' RACE reads via MiXCR and lists one record per CDR3 protein. The repertoire consists of 71,000 or so distinct CDR3 sequences, with 12% to 15% occurring once and the leading ten covering roughly 13%. Sequenced material: whole blood. The receptors derive from an adult who was a healthcare worker with PCR-confirmed SARS-CoV-2 infection or an uninfected control (not recorded which).

This clonotype occurred many times. The chain has TRBV5-1 and TRBJ2-3, with 10 bases fitting TRBD1. The J segment lost 5 bases and the V segment lost 6 bases, leaving 6 bases of the junction unmatched. The CDR3 totals 14 residues. Germline V gene lookup returns CDR1 SGHRS and CDR2 YFSETQ. DNA for the CDR3: TGCGCCAGCAACCCGGGACAGGGGTTAGATACGCAGTATTTT. This gives the protein CASNPGQGLDTQYF.

The chain has TRBV18 and TRBJ2-7; D not certain. The germline V gene has CDR1 KGHSH and CDR2 LQKENI. The CDR3 is 15 residues long. Trimming removed 3 bases from V and 5 bases from J, with 17 bases in between. In DNA form, the CDR3 reads TGTGCCAGCTCACCCGGCGAGCTCCGATTAAACGAGCAGTACTTC. Protein sequence: CASSPGELRLNEQYF. The full variable domain, its missing parts supplied by reference TRBV18 and TRBJ2-7, is NAGVMQNPRHLVRRRGQEARLRCSPMKGHSHVYWYRQLPEEGLKFMVYLQKENIIDESGMPKERFSAEFPKEGPSILRIQQVVRGDSAAYFCASSPGELRLNEQYFGPGTRLTVT.

This clonotype showed up many times. The gene calls are TRBV5-1 and TRBJ2-7; D perhaps matches TRBD2 (5 bases). The CDR3 spans 15 residues. V lost 0 bases and J 0 bases, leaving 10 bases between the germline ends. Germline assignment: CDR1 SGHRS and CDR2 YFSETQ. The CDR3 sequence: CASSLAPRDSYEQYF. The CDR3 nucleotides read TGCGCCAGCAGCTTGGCCCCGAGGGACTCCTACGAGCAGTACTTC.

This chain links TRBV6-5 with TRBJ1-1; D ambiguous. V lost 0 bases and J lost 0, with 5 bases in between. This CDR3 has 14 amino acids. Germline values: CDR1 MNHEY, CDR2 SVGAGI. The CDR3 loop reads CASSYSQMNTEAFF. CDR3 bases: TGTGCCAGCAGTTACTCCCAGATGAACACTGAAGCTTTCTTT.

This clonotype was seen a few times. V gene TRBV6-2 or TRBV6-3 combines with J gene TRBJ1-1; unclear D gene. CDR3 length: 13 amino acids. The germline V gene encodes CDR1 MNHEY and CDR2 SVGEGT. Trimming pared 4 bases from V and 1 base from J, leaving 7 bases between. The CDR3 DNA reads TGTGCCAGCAGTTCGGTCGGGAACACTGAAGCTTTCTTT. Translation: CASSSVGNTEAFF.

This clonotype was counted only a few times. The chain uses TRBV11-1 and TRBJ2-6, with 8 positions matching TRBD1. With V trimmed by 5 bases and J by 0 bases, 18 bases remained unmatched. Germline-derived CDR1 and CDR2 are SGHAT and FQDESV (reference sequence). The CDR3 spans 21 residues. The CDR3 loop is CASSRTAGGPSTHSGANVLTF. The CDR3 DNA follows: TGTGCCAGCAGCCGCACCGCAGGGGGCCCATCAACCCACTCTGGGGCCAACGTCCTGACTTTC.

This clonotype was seen many times. The chain carries TRBV6-2 or TRBV6-3 and TRBJ1-1; D remains ambiguous. Germline CDR1 is MNHEY and CDR2 is SVGEGT. V lost 6 bases, J lost 8 bases, and 10 bases lay in between. The CDR3 is made up of 11 amino acids. The CDR3 here is CASSPGVEAFF. In nucleotides, the CDR3 is TGTGCCAGCAGCCCAGGAGTAGAAGCTTTCTTT.

The chain joins TRBV5-1 to TRBJ1-1; perhaps TRBD1 as D (5 bases). CDR1 is SGHRS and CDR2 is YFSETQ in the germline V gene. This CDR3 region has 15 residues. Between the trimmed V and J ends, which lost 1 base and 3 bases, there was a span of 13 bases. CDR3 bases: TGCGCCAGCAGCTTGCGAGGGTTGGGGGACACTGAAGCTTTCTTT. This encodes CASSLRGLGDTEAFF.

V usage is TRBV7-6 and J usage is TRBJ2-7, with a weak D call TRBD2 (5 bases). Trimming pared 3 bases from V and 6 bases from J, leaving 18 bases between. CDR1 is SGHVS and CDR2 is FNYEAQ in the germline V gene. This CDR3 has 15 residues. CDR3 nucleotide sequence: TGTGCCAGCAGCTTGAACGATGGGGAGTTCGGCGAGCAGTACTTC. Protein sequence: CASSLNDGEFGEQYF.

The chain couples TRBV3-1 to TRBJ1-1; no clear D gene. In germline, CDR1 is LGHDT, CDR2 YNNKEL (reference sequence). V lost 1 base and J lost 3, with 9 bases in between. The CDR3 sequence is 14 residues long. The CDR3 DNA reads TGTGCCAGCAGCCAAGGGCAGTTTTACACTGAAGCTTTCTTT. Protein product: CASSQGQFYTEAFF. Full variable domain (outside the CDR3, taken from reference TRBV3-1 and TRBJ1-1): DTAVSQTPKYLVTQMGNDKSIKCEQNLGHDTMYWYKQDSKKFLKIMFSYNNKELIINETVPNRFSPKSPDKAHLNLHINSLELGDSAVYFCASSQGQFYTEAFFGQGTRLTVV.

This clonotype was counted many times. The chain carries TRBV7-8 and TRBJ2-1; 9 bases line up with TRBD2. V trimming: 3 bases; J trimming: 0 bases; junction bases outside the gene matches: 15. The CDR3 is 20 amino acids. Germline lookup yields CDR1 SGHVS and CDR2 FQNEAQ. The CDR3 DNA reads TGTGCCAGCAGCTTGTCCTACTTTGCGGGGGGGACGAGCTCCTACAATGAGCAGTTCTTC. Translating it yields CASSLSYFAGGTSSYNEQFF.

There are a few counts of this clonotype. The genes are TRBV2 and TRBJ1-6; perhaps TRBD1 as D (5 bases). Trimming shortened V by 10 bases and J by 0 bases, and 13 bases separated the two germline ends. The CDR3 extends over 15 amino acids. In germline, CDR1 is SNHLY, CDR2 FYNNEI. In nucleotides, the CDR3 is TGTGCCACCCAAAGGGGTACCTCCTATAATTCACCCCTCCACTTT. This gives the protein CATQRGTSYNSPLHF.

Only a few counts were recorded for this clonotype. This chain links TRBV2 with TRBJ1-4; no reliable D call. The germline V gene has CDR1 SNHLY and CDR2 FYNNEI. This CDR3 region has 14 residues. V gave up 4 bases and J gave up 8 bases, with 14 bases separating them. The CDR3 spells CASSADLRREKLFF. The CDR3 DNA follows: TGTGCCAGCAGTGCCGACCTAAGGAGAGAAAAACTGTTTTTT.

This clonotype was recorded at least ten times. This chain joins TRBV10-3 and TRBJ2-6; TRBD1 or TRBD2 may be the D gene (6 bases each). Looked up from germline, CDR1 is ENHRY and CDR2 is SYGVKD. Trimming left V 0 bases short and J 1 base short, with 10 bases between. This CDR3 has 17 amino acids. CDR3 sequence (DNA): TGTGCCATCAGTGAGTCAGGGGGAGGATCTGGGGCCAACGTCCTGACTTTC. As protein: CAISESGGGSGANVLTF.

This clonotype showed up many times. The CDR3 DNA sequence: TGTGCCAGCGTTAGGTACACTGAAGCTTTCTTT. Its protein product is CASVRYTEAFF. This rearrangement joins TRBV28 to TRBJ1-1; no reliable D call. Germline V gene sequence: CDR1 MDHEN, CDR2 SYDVKM. Trimming cost V 8 bases and J 3 bases, with 7 bases left between them. The CDR3 loop spans 11 amino acids. Complete variable domain (other parts from reference TRBV28 and TRBJ1-1): DVKVTQSSRYLVKRTGEKVFLECVQDMDHENMFWYRQDPGLGLRLIYFSYDVKMKEKGDIPEGYSVSREKKERFSLILESASTNQTSMYLCASVRYTEAFFGQGTRLTVV.

This clonotype was seen at least ten times. V and J are TRBV20-1 and TRBJ1-5; D remains ambiguous. V was pared by 4 bases and J by 4 bases, with 8 bases between. Germline V gene data show CDR1 as DFQATT and CDR2 as SNEGSKA (reference sequence). The CDR3 is made up of 12 amino acids. The CDR3 DNA reads as TGCAGTGCTAACCGGAAAAATCAGCCCCAGCATTTT. It is translated as CSANRKNQPQHF.

The chain combines TRBV27 with TRBJ1-2; 9 nucleotides match TRBD1. V dropped 5 bases and J dropped 6; count of bases not matched to a gene: 10. The CDR3 has 15 residues. In germline, CDR1 is MNHEY, CDR2 SMNVEV (reference sequence). The CDR3 loop reads CASSRGQGNLNGYTF. The CDR3 bases are TGTGCCAGCAGTCGGGGACAGGGAAATCTTAATGGCTACACCTTC.

This clonotype was detected only a few times. The chain has TRBV21-1 and TRBJ1-2; TRBD1, the table's D call, lacks a check against the DNA. TRBV21-1 corresponds to a pseudogene. The CDR3 totals 11 residues. The CDR3 reads CASRPGPSYTF. The DNA of the CDR3 is TGTGCCAGCAGGCCCGGGCCCAGCTACACCTTC.

This clonotype was seen more than once but under ten times. The chain couples TRBV18 to TRBJ1-1; TRBD1 matches 9 bases. Trimming cost V 3 bases and J 8 bases; bases outside gene matches: 4. Germline values: CDR1 KGHSH, CDR2 LQKENI. The CDR3 consists of 13 residues. Here the CDR3 DNA reads TGTGCCAGCTCACCGGGACAGGGTGTCGAAGCTTTCTTT. The encoded protein is CASSPGQGVEAFF. Full variable domain (missing parts from reference TRBV18 and TRBJ1-1): NAGVMQNPRHLVRRRGQEARLRCSPMKGHSHVYWYRQLPEEGLKFMVYLQKENIIDESGMPKERFSAEFPKEGPSILRIQQVVRGDSAAYFCASSPGQGVEAFFGQGTRLTVV.

This clonotype was detected only a few times. The gene calls are TRBV28 and TRBJ1-2; 7 bases agree with TRBD1. This CDR3 comprises 16 residues. CDR1 is MDHEN, CDR2 SYDVKM, per germline. The V and J ends lost 5 bases and 1 base, in that order; junction bases with no gene match: 10. The chain's CDR3 is CASSRESGQYNYGYTF. Written as DNA, the CDR3 is TGTGCCAGCAGTCGGGAATCGGGACAGTATAACTATGGCTACACCTTC.

This chain uses TRBV6-5 with TRBJ2-1, with 8 positions matching TRBD2. In germline, CDR1 is MNHEY, CDR2 SVGAGI. V was clipped by 0 bases and J by 9 bases; unmatched bases: 4. The CDR3 runs 14 residues. The CDR3 loop is CASSYSSGVIEQFF. The CDR3 DNA reads TGTGCCAGCAGTTACTCTAGCGGGGTTATTGAGCAGTTCTTC.

The J gene is TRBJ2-3, the V gene TRBV6-5; 11 positions match TRBD2. The germline gives CDR1 MNHEY, CDR2 SVGAGI. The J segment lost 2 bases and the V segment lost 6 bases, leaving 7 bases of the junction unmatched. The CDR3 runs 16 residues. The CDR3 nucleotides read TGTGCCAGCAGGGCATTAGCGGGGGGGAACACAGATACGCAGTATTTT. Protein sequence: CASRALAGGNTDTQYF.

The V call is TRBV10-3, the J call TRBJ2-7, with unresolved D. The CDR3 extends over 12 amino acids. The germline V and J ends were trimmed by 3 bases and 4 bases, with 7 bases remaining between them. From germline, CDR1 is ENHRY and CDR2 SYGVKD. This CDR3 reads CAISEEGYEQYF. DNA of the CDR3: TGTGCCATCAGTGAAGAAGGGTACGAGCAGTACTTC.

This clonotype was counted a few times. The V gene is TRBV20-1, the J gene TRBJ1-3; tentative D call: TRBD1 (6 bases). CDR1 DFQATT and CDR2 SNEGSKA come from the germline V gene (reference sequence). The germline V and J ends were trimmed by 4 bases and 4 bases, with 8 bases remaining between them. The CDR3 sequence is 12 residues long. The CDR3 spells CSAKGGGNTIYF. The DNA for the CDR3 is TGCAGTGCTAAGGGGGGCGGAAACACCATATATTTT.

This clonotype was counted only a few times. V is TRBV28 and J is TRBJ1-2; D is uncertain. The V end lost 8 bases, the J end lost 7 bases, and 11 bases lay between the germline ends. Germline CDR1 is MDHEN and CDR2 is SYDVKM. This CDR3 region has 11 residues. The CDR3 bases are TGTGCCAGCCAACAGAGGTCTGGCTACACCTTC. Its protein product is CASQQRSGYTF.

This clonotype occurred a few times. The V call is TRBV7-9, the J call TRBJ1-1, with D maybe TRBD1 (5 bases). This CDR3 region has 15 residues. The V and J ends lost 1 base and 8 bases respectively, with 17 bases between them. Germline V lookup: CDR1 SEHNR, CDR2 FQNEAQ (reference sequence). The CDR3 here is CASSLVLGEFNEAFF. The CDR3 nucleotides are TGTGCCAGCAGCTTAGTCTTGGGGGAATTTAACGAAGCTTTCTTT. The full variable domain, in which reference TRBV7-9 and TRBJ1-1 provide the parts outside the CDR3, is DTGVSQNPRHKITKRGQNVTFRCDPISEHNRLYWYRQTLGQGPEFLTYFQNEAQLEKSRLLSDRFSAERPKGSFSTLEIQRTEQGDSAMYLCASSLVLGEFNEAFFGQGTRLTVV.

This clonotype was picked up many times. The genes are TRBV7-6 and TRBJ2-7; TRBD1 matches 10 bases. In germline, CDR1 is SGHVS, CDR2 FNYEAQ. V lost 3 bases to trimming and J lost 3 bases; unmatched junction nucleotides: 5. There are 15 residues in the CDR3. The CDR3 coding sequence is TGTGCCAGCAGCTTCCAGGACAGGGGGAGCTACGAGCAGTACTTC. Amino acids: CASSFQDRGSYEQYF.

In this sample, this clonotype turned up a few times. The J gene is TRBJ1-1, the V gene TRBV28; maybe TRBD1 (6 bases). This CDR3 is 12 amino acids long. V lost 6 bases and J lost 6, with 11 bases in between. Germline CDR1 MDHEN, CDR2 SYDVKM. The CDR3 nucleotides read TGTGCCAGCAGACAGGACAGACCTGAAGCTTTCTTT. It encodes CASRQDRPEAFF. The complete variable domain, with remaining parts taken from reference TRBV28 and TRBJ1-1, reads DVKVTQSSRYLVKRTGEKVFLECVQDMDHENMFWYRQDPGLGLRLIYFSYDVKMKEKGDIPEGYSVSREKKERFSLILESASTNQTSMYLCASRQDRPEAFFGQGTRLTVV.

The chain uses TRBV11-1 and TRBJ2-5; 9 bases align to TRBD1. Germline V gene data show CDR1 as SGHAT and CDR2 as FQDESV (reference sequence). CDR3 length: 16 residues. The V segment lost 2 bases and the J segment 0 bases; nucleotides outside the gene matches: 4. The CDR3 bases are TGTGCCAGCAGCTTATGGGGACAGGGTAACCAAGAGACCCAGTACTTC. Its protein product is CASSLWGQGNQETQYF.

This clonotype appeared many times. CDR3 region: CASSYLQGARGTGELFF. The CDR3 coding sequence is TGTGCCAGCAGTTACCTCCAGGGGGCGCGGGGCACCGGGGAGCTGTTTTTT. The V call is TRBV6-5, the J call TRBJ2-2, with 8 bases identical to TRBD1. CDR1 MNHEY and CDR2 SVGAGI come from the germline V gene. The CDR3 sequence is 17 residues long. The J segment lost 4 bases and the V segment lost 2 bases, leaving 9 bases of the junction unmatched.

The chain links TRBV4-3 to TRBJ2-4, with TRBD2 matching over 8 bases. CDR3 length: 15 residues. The junction had 2 bases not matched to a gene; V was cut back by 1 base and J by 3 bases. The germline V gene has CDR1 LGHNA and CDR2 YSLEER. In DNA form, the CDR3 reads TGCGCCAGCAGCCAAGCGGGAGGGGGCAAAAACATTCAGTACTTC. Translating it yields CASSQAGGGKNIQYF.

The chain couples TRBV10-3 to TRBJ2-6, with D tentatively TRBD1 (5 bases). This CDR3 contains 17 residues. Germline V gene lookup returns CDR1 ENHRY and CDR2 SYGVKD. V gave up 5 bases and J gave up 0 bases, with 14 bases separating them. The CDR3 DNA reads TGTGCCATCAGTACCTCCGACAGTCCCTCTGGGGCCAACGTCCTGACTTTC. Its protein is CAISTSDSPSGANVLTF.